These 18 T cell receptor beta chains share one sample of origin, sequenced in a study of blood T cell repertoires in COVID-19. This table comes from immunoSEQ multiplex PCR, and its TCRdb copy is limited to in-frame clones, with some not included. This sample has 250,000 or so clones, with around 86% found just once. What was sequenced was peripheral blood. The receptors were gathered from a man aged 35 to 55 with active or convalescent COVID-19.

V gene TRBV21-1 combines with J gene TRBJ1-1. TRBV21-1 is termed a pseudogene. The CDR3 has 20 amino acids. The CDR3 sequence is CASSPRRDLLITLVDTEAFF. The DNA of the CDR3 is TGTGCCAGCAGCCCAAGGAGGGACCTCCTAATCACGCTTGTGGACACTGAAGCTTTCTTT.

The chain joins TRBV6-5 to TRBJ1-5; D perhaps matches TRBD1 (6 bases). The germline V and J ends were trimmed by 5 bases and 4 bases, with 12 bases remaining between them. This CDR3 comprises 14 residues. Germline lookup yields CDR1 MNHEY and CDR2 SVGAGI. The CDR3 reads CASSPVDSNQPQHF. For the CDR3, the DNA is TGTGCCAGCAGTCCCGTGGACAGTAATCAGCCCCAGCATTTT.

The chain uses TRBV10-3 and TRBJ1-5; D remains ambiguous. This CDR3 spans 13 amino acids. Germline V gene lookup returns CDR1 ENHRY and CDR2 SYGVKD. V lost 4 bases and J 4 bases, leaving 8 bases between the germline ends. The CDR3 DNA reads TGTGCCATCAGTGCTAGCTGGAATCAGCCCCAGCATTTT. It codes for CAISASWNQPQHF.

The chain uses TRBV6-5 and TRBJ1-1, with a tentative D call TRBD1 (5 bases). V gave up 7 bases and J gave up 11 bases, with 20 bases separating them. There are 13 residues in the CDR3. Germline V gives CDR1 MNHEY, CDR2 SVGAGI. In DNA form, the CDR3 reads TGTGCCAGCATAGTTATTGGGACTGGGAAGGCTTTCTTT. This translates into CASIVIGTGKAFF.

The gene calls are TRBV6-5 and TRBJ1-6; 7 bases match TRBD1. V gave up 5 bases and J gave up 8 bases; unmatched junction bases: 6. The CDR3 spans 14 residues. The germline V gene has CDR1 MNHEY and CDR2 SVGAGI. CDR3 sequence: CASSQTGLDSPLHF. In nucleotides, the CDR3 is TGTGCCAGCAGTCAGACAGGGCTGGATTCACCCCTCCACTTT.

V is TRBV6-1 and J is TRBJ2-3; no clear D. CDR3 length equals 13 residues. V lost 1 base, J lost 7 bases, and 9 bases lay in between. The germline gives CDR1 MNHNS, CDR2 SASEGT. The CDR3 reads CASSEGLTYTQYF. In DNA, the CDR3 is TGTGCCAGCAGTGAAGGTCTTACTTATACGCAGTATTTT.

V is TRBV10-3 and J is TRBJ2-3, with 7 bases matching TRBD2. Germline CDR1 reads ENHRY; CDR2 reads SYGVKD. This CDR3 comprises 14 residues. The V gene end was trimmed by 4 bases and the J gene end by 3 bases; junction bases not matched to a gene: 4. The CDR3 spells CAISAGGTTDTQYF. CDR3 sequence (DNA): TGTGCCATCAGTGCGGGGGGAACTACAGATACGCAGTATTTT.

The DNA of the CDR3 is TGTGCTAGTGGTCAGGGGTTTTGGGACAATCAGCCCCAGCATTTT. Its protein product is CASGQGFWDNQPQHF. V is TRBV12-5 and J is TRBJ1-5; D is possibly TRBD1 (6 bases). The V end lost 5 bases, the J end lost 3 bases, and 14 bases lay between the germline ends. The germline V gene encodes CDR1 LGHNT and CDR2 FRNRAP. The CDR3 spans 15 residues.

The rearrangement links TRBV24-1 to TRBJ1-3; D might be TRBD1 (6 bases). This CDR3 spans 15 amino acids. Germline V gives CDR1 KGHDR, CDR2 SFDVKD. Trimming removed 7 bases from V and 6 bases from J, with 18 bases in between. The CDR3 loop reads CATSDRTARINTIYF. The DNA of the CDR3 is TGTGCCACCAGCGATCGGACAGCCAGGATAAACACCATATATTTT.

The chain is built from TRBV9 and TRBJ2-1, with 7 bases that match TRBD1. V shed 4 bases, J shed 10 bases, and the junction held 17 bases outside the gene matches. There are 16 residues in the CDR3. Germline V CDR1 and CDR2: SGDLS, YYNGEE. CDR3 in DNA: TGTGCCAGCAGCTCCCGAAACAGGGGCGGTGGCTCCGAGCAGTTCTTC. Protein sequence: CASSSRNRGGGSEQFF.

This rearrangement joins TRBV6-6 to TRBJ1-1, with 7 positions matching TRBD1. There are 15 residues in the CDR3. Germline-derived CDR1 and CDR2 are MNHNY and SVGAGI (reference sequence). V shed 2 bases, J shed 1 base, and the junction held 4 bases outside the gene matches. CDR3 protein: CASSYPGTENTEAFF. CDR3 DNA sequence: TGTGCCAGCAGTTACCCCGGGACAGAGAACACTGAAGCTTTCTTT.

The V and J genes are TRBV5-1 and TRBJ1-4; D uncertain. From germline, CDR1 is SGHRS and CDR2 YFSETQ. The CDR3 has 13 residues. Deletions cut 2 bases from V and 8 bases from J, with 10 bases between. DNA of the CDR3: TGCGCCAGCAGCTTTGGGCAAGGAGAAAAACTGTTTTTT. Its protein is CASSFGQGEKLFF. Filled out from reference TRBV5-1 and TRBJ1-4, the complete variable domain reads KAGVTQTPRYLIKTRGQQVTLSCSPISGHRSVSWYQQTPGQGLQFLFEYFSETQRNKGNFPGRFSGRQFSNSRSEMNVSTLELGDSALYLCASSFGQGEKLFFGSGTQLSVL.

The chain recombines TRBV4-1 with TRBJ2-7; TRBD1 agrees at 9 bases. Per germline, CDR1 MGHRA and CDR2 YSYEKL. This CDR3 comprises 17 residues. Trimming cost V 1 base and J 3 bases; bases outside gene matches: 10. CDR3 region: CASSQGPLPGQGYEQYF. CDR3 bases: TGCGCCAGCAGCCAAGGACCGCTACCGGGACAGGGCTACGAGCAGTACTTC.

This clone was seen just once. V usage is TRBV7-9 and J usage is TRBJ1-6; TRBD1 agrees at 9 bases. The V gene's germline CDR1 is SEHNR and CDR2 FQNEAQ (reference sequence). V shed 3 bases and J 6 bases; nucleotides not matched to a gene: 3. This CDR3 is built from 15 residues. CDR3 sequence reads: CASSFGTGFNSPLHF. The CDR3 DNA sequence: TGTGCCAGCAGCTTCGGGACAGGGTTTAATTCACCCCTCCACTTT.

The V and J genes are TRBV3-1 (or the pseudogene TRBV3-2) and TRBJ1-6; maybe TRBD1 (5 bases). V was cut by 1 base and J by 5 bases, with 9 bases left in between. Germline values: CDR1 LGHDT, CDR2 YNNKEL (reference sequence). The CDR3 totals 15 residues. CDR3 nucleotide sequence: TGTGCCAGCAGCCAAGGTCAGGGCCATAATTCACCCCTCCACTTT. It translates to CASSQGQGHNSPLHF.

J is TRBJ1-1 and V is TRBV4-1; D ambiguous. The ends were cut back, 4 bases at V and 1 base at J, with 7 bases in the middle. This CDR3 is 13 amino acids long. The germline CDR1 and CDR2 sequences are MGHRA and YSYEKL. CDR3 residues: CASSRQENTEAFF. DNA for the CDR3: TGCGCCAGCAGCCGCCAGGAGAACACTGAAGCTTTCTTT.

The rearrangement links TRBV27 to TRBJ1-2; the match to TRBD1 covers 8 bases. CDR3 length: 15 amino acids. V was clipped by 3 bases and J by 3 bases; unmatched bases: 6. The germline V gene encodes CDR1 MNHEY and CDR2 SMNVEV (reference sequence). CDR3 bases: TGTGCCAGCAGTTTTTCAGGGGGCTTTGACTATGGCTACACCTTC. Translated, it gives CASSFSGGFDYGYTF.

J is TRBJ1-4 and V is TRBV5-4; the match to TRBD1 covers 7 bases. Germline lookup yields CDR1 SGHNT and CDR2 YYREEE (reference sequence). The CDR3 loop spans 15 amino acids. The V gene end was trimmed by 3 bases and the J gene end by 3 bases; junction bases not matched to a gene: 5. CDR3 residues: CASSSGGTANEKLFF. The CDR3 DNA reads TGTGCCAGCAGCTCGGGGGGGACAGCTAATGAAAAACTGTTTTTT.